Sequencing of this TCR beta chain was carried out in a study of control samples from healthy donors and cancer patients. Clones were sequenced by immunoSEQ multiplex PCR, and TCRdb holds only the in-frame ones, with some missing. Of 100,000 to 120,000 clones in the sample, around 89% were seen once. The CDR3 spans 14 residues. Germline values: CDR1 SQVTM, CDR2 ANQGSEA. V lost 8 bases and J lost 6; bases outside the gene matches: 10. The sample taken for sequencing was PBMCs. V usage is TRBV29-1 and J usage is TRBJ2-2, with 9 nucleotides matching TRBD2. The clonotype originates from a woman between 55 and 75 years old with lung cancer. CDR3 sequence reads: CSLGRAGGPGELFF. The CDR3 DNA sequence: TGCAGCCTGGGGCGAGCGGGGGGTCCCGGGGAGCTGTTTTTT.